Sequencing of this TCR beta chain was carried out in a study of T cells in Graves' hyperthyroidism and ophthalmopathy. What was amplified from RNA transcripts were TCR beta CDR3 regions. The HTBI primer set drove a first-round RT-PCR of the TCR CDR3. A single record per CDR3 protein comes from TCRdb applying MiXCR to the multiplex PCR reads. The table records over 700,000 distinct CDR3 sequences, roughly 40% of them present only once. The CDR3 spans 13 residues. Losses at the gene ends were 6 bases for V and 3 bases for J; bases not matched to a gene: 3. Per the germline V gene, CDR1 is DFQATT and CDR2 is SNEGSKA (reference sequence). This clonotype showed up many times. Its antigen is as yet unknown. Used for diagnoses were clinical symptoms, serum thyroxine and TRAb, thyroid ultrasound and orbital computed tomography. Notes on the study in general: Through a model of 13 V-J features, ophthalmopathy was separated from stable hyperthyroidism.

Input material: blood. The rearrangement joins TRBV20-1 to TRBJ1-2; 11 nucleotides match TRBD1. The receptor was isolated from a man in his late teens or twenties with Graves' hyperthyroidism. CDR3 region: CSAWGQGDYGYTF. In DNA, the CDR3 is TGCAGTGCCTGGGGACAGGGGGACTATGGCTACACCTTC.